This T cell receptor beta chain was sequenced for a study of T cells in Graves' hyperthyroidism and ophthalmopathy (dated by TCRdb to between 2017 and 2020). Background on the whole study: Peripheral blood samples were taken at the time of initial diagnosis, prior to any treatment. Prospective prediction of ophthalmopathy was tested in an independent validation cohort of 18 to 20 hyperthyroidism patients and 17 patients who later progressed to ophthalmopathy. The study also compared thyroid tissue and blood T-cell repertoires from a handful of Graves' hyperthyroidism patients. After blood sampling, hyperthyroidism patients were treated with methimazole at a starting dose of 30 mg daily, and ophthalmopathy patients were treated with high-dose intravenous methylprednisolone. To identify distinguishing TCR V-J signatures, a discovery cohort of some 99 patients was used, comprising 43 with Graves' ophthalmopathy and 57 with stable Graves' hyperthyroidism. According to the paper, TCR Vbeta CDR3 sequencing was carried out on 135 peripheral blood samples, which came from 40 to 45 ophthalmopathy, under 80 hyperthyroidism and roughly 17 progressor patients. The 90 to 100 discovery patients were randomly divided into training and test sets at a 7:3 ratio. Results and caveats for the whole study, not just this receptor: No statistical method was used to fix the sample size in advance, and group allocation was not hidden from the investigators. During validation, the model predicted progression to ophthalmopathy a median of approximately six months ahead of onset, with almost 71% sensitivity and roughly 75% specificity. In cross-validation, a model built on a 13 V-J signature told ophthalmopathy apart from stable hyperthyroidism with 85% to 90% sensitivity and about 81% specificity, and in testing the same model reached 80%/75%. Most expanded thyroid clonotypes (frequency above 0.001) were also detected in blood, suggesting blood repertoires may reflect thyroid immune responses.

Ophthalmopathy patients had moderately to severely active disease, Clinical Activity Score of at least 3, NOSPECS grade of at least 4, and duration under 3 months. Patients with uncontrolled infections, other autoimmune diseases, pregnancy or lactation were excluded. Diagnoses were established on the basis of clinical symptoms, serum thyroxine and TRAb, thyroid ultrasound, and orbital computed tomography. Ficoll-Paque density gradient centrifugation was used to isolate PBMCs from approximately 11 ml of fresh peripheral blood. Trizol reagent was used to extract total RNA, and RNA quality was then checked on an Agilent 2100 Bioanalyzer. In the germline V gene, CDR1 corresponds to SGHDN and CDR2 to FVKESK. The cysteine opens and the phenylalanine closes a CDR3 of 13 amino acids. Only CDR3 DNA remains: 39 bases, in frame from the first base. Clipping removes 8 bases from V and 7 bases from J, with 8 as the unmatched junction base count.

A word on this clonotype: Its recognized antigen is unknown. The record has no base qualities; no much larger clone is one base away.

Amplification of TCR beta CDR3 regions was carried out from RNA transcripts. The first round of RT-PCR for the TCR CDR3 was performed with the HTBI primer set and the Qiagen OneStep RT-PCR kit. Libraries were constructed in a second round of multiplex PCR, after which size selection and purification were carried out. Paired-end sequencing of the libraries was performed with 100 bp reads on an Illumina HiSeq2000. The original pipeline was this. SOAPnuke was used to process the raw data, throwing out any read that contained adapters or uncalled bases, had a mean Phred below 15, or lacked an exact constant-primer or identifier match. High-quality paired reads were merged using COPE v1.2.5, and each unique nucleotide sequence was defined as a clonotype. MiTCR v1.1 was used to align clonotypes to the IMGT TRBV, TRBD and TRBJ reference segments. Only V-J combinations with frequency above 0.0001, covering roughly 99% of repertoires, were analysed. The TCS score was defined as the ratio of F50 (clonal expansion) to E x V (chaos), calculated using BLOSUM62-based TCRdist between CDR3 peptides within each V-J. Welch's t-statistics and random forest reduced around 510 V-J features to 13, which were used in a naive Bayes classifier (R e1071). Thyroid-blood repertoire similarity was quantified with the Morisita-Horn index. Using fastp trimming at Q25 and MiXCR clonotype assembly, TCRdb reanalyzed the public sequencing data and kept in-frame beta chains. Here each entry gathers all rows of one CDR3 protein and keeps the most common genes and DNA. The V and J calls and clone size come from TCRdb's table, not from the authors' own analysis. Within this sample are approximately 40,000 distinct CDR3 sequences, with under 60% of them counted one time only. The ten largest clones add up to 15% to 20% of the sample.

The material sequenced was blood. This receptor was taken from a middle-aged man with Graves' ophthalmopathy. The chain uses TRBV14 and TRBJ2-3; 8 middle bases align to TRBD2. The nucleotide sequence is given as TGTGCCAGCGGCGGGGGGATTGGAAATACGCAGTATTTT. Its product reads: CASGGGIGNTQYF.